The next 25 T cell receptor beta chains were all read from a single sample in a study of T cells in Graves' hyperthyroidism and ophthalmopathy. Amplification yielded TCR beta CDR3 regions, with RNA transcripts as the source. The HTBI primer set was used in a first-round RT-PCR of the TCR CDR3. TCRdb redid the calling of the multiplex PCR reads with MiXCR, one entry per CDR3 protein. This sample has around 350,000 distinct CDR3 sequences, with 17% found just once. The sample was blood. Every receptor here comes from a woman in her twenties or thirties with Graves' hyperthyroidism that later progressed to Graves' ophthalmopathy.

This clonotype turned up a few times. CDR3 protein: CASSLLTGRETQYF. CDR3 DNA sequence: TGTGCCAGCAGCTTACTAACCGGTCGGGAAACCCAGTACTTC. The V and J genes are TRBV7-9 and TRBJ2-5, with a possible D match to TRBD2 (5 bases). The V gene lost 2 bases and the J gene lost 8 bases, with 15 bases spanning the gap. Germline assignment: CDR1 SEHNR and CDR2 FQNEAQ (reference sequence). The CDR3 is 14 amino acids.

V gene TRBV14 combines with J gene TRBJ1-2; tentatively, D is TRBD1 (5 bases). V lost 2 bases and J 1 base, leaving 23 bases between the germline ends. The germline gives CDR1 SGHDN, CDR2 FVKESK. CDR3 length: 19 amino acids. This CDR3 is CASSQTGRSETRFNYGYTF. CDR3 nucleotides: TGTGCCAGCAGCCAAACGGGACGGTCAGAAACTCGATTTAACTATGGCTACACCTTC.

This chain joins TRBV6-1 and TRBJ1-2, with D possibly being TRBD1 (5 bases). Trimming took 4 bases from V and 8 from J, leaving 14 bases between them. The CDR3 sequence is 13 residues long. The germline V gene encodes CDR1 MNHNS and CDR2 SASEGT. The CDR3 region has the DNA TGTGCCAGCAGTGCCGACAGCTTCACGGGCTACACCTTC. Protein: CASSADSFTGYTF.

A few counts support this clonotype. The chain has TRBV4-1 and TRBJ2-7; D uncertain. The V end was cut by 1 base, the J end by 3 bases, with 10 bases between. The germline CDR1 and CDR2 sequences are MGHRA and YSYEKL. This CDR3 is built from 14 residues. Here the CDR3 reads CASSQVWEDYEQYF. Here the CDR3 DNA reads TGCGCCAGCAGCCAAGTCTGGGAAGACTACGAGCAGTACTTC.

This sequence joins TRBV9 and TRBJ2-1; tentatively, D is TRBD2 (6 bases). Trimming pared 0 bases from V and 7 bases from J, leaving 17 bases between. Germline CDR1 SGDLS, CDR2 YYNGEE. This CDR3 has 16 residues. CDR3 bases: TGTGCCAGCAGCGTAGAGGGGTCTAGCGTAGGGAATGAGCAGTTCTTC. Protein: CASSVEGSSVGNEQFF.

This chain uses TRBV7-2 with TRBJ2-2; D is undetermined. V was cut by 7 bases and J by 5 bases, with 11 bases left in between. The CDR3 covers 13 residues. CDR1 is SGHTA and CDR2 is FQGNSA in the germline V gene. The CDR3 protein is CASISAGTGELFF. The CDR3 nucleotides read TGTGCCAGCATCTCTGCTGGGACCGGGGAGCTGTTTTTT.

This clonotype was seen repeatedly, ten times or more. V gene TRBV28 combines with J gene TRBJ1-1; 10 nucleotides line up with TRBD1. J gave up 8 bases and V 3 bases, and 6 bases lay outside the gene matches. The CDR3 is 14 residues long. The germline V gene has CDR1 MDHEN and CDR2 SYDVKM. The DNA of the CDR3 is TGTGCCAGCAGTTTGGGGGGACAGGGGAGAGAAGCTTTCTTT. Translating it yields CASSLGGQGREAFF.

J is TRBJ1-2 and V is TRBV3-1; TRBD1 aligns across 8 bases. CDR1 is LGHDT, CDR2 YNNKEL, per germline (reference sequence). V trimming: 5 bases; J trimming: 4 bases; junction bases outside the gene matches: 9. The CDR3 loop spans 15 amino acids. As DNA, the CDR3 is TGTGCCAGCAGCGTAGACGACAGGGGCATCTATGGCTACACCTTC. It encodes CASSVDDRGIYGYTF.

The rearrangement joins TRBV6-1 to TRBJ2-1; 13 bases align to TRBD2. The CDR3 extends over 18 amino acids. Per the germline V gene, CDR1 is MNHNS and CDR2 is SASEGT. The V and J ends lost 5 bases and 2 bases, in that order; junction bases with no gene match: 9. This CDR3 reads CASSPWTSGSSPYNEQFF. CDR3 in DNA: TGTGCCAGCAGTCCCTGGACTAGCGGGAGTTCCCCCTACAATGAGCAGTTCTTC.

This clonotype has a count of ten or more. The chain has TRBV5-8 and TRBJ1-5; D call uncertain. V was clipped by 4 bases and J by 0 bases, with 11 bases between them. This CDR3 comprises 15 residues. Per the germline V gene, CDR1 is SGHTS and CDR2 is YDEGEE. The CDR3 is CASSRTSYSNQPQHF. DNA of the CDR3: TGTGCCAGCAGCCGGACCTCTTATAGCAATCAGCCCCAGCATTTT.

This clonotype was picked up many times. The rearrangement joins TRBV7-2 to TRBJ2-2, with D unresolved. The CDR3 is 13 amino acids. V dropped 5 bases and J dropped 2 bases, with 6 bases sitting between them. Germline V gene lookup returns CDR1 SGHTA and CDR2 FQGNSA. The CDR3 nucleotides are TGTGCCAGCAGCGTAACAAACACCGGGGAGCTGTTTTTT. Amino acid sequence: CASSVTNTGELFF.

There are many counts of this clonotype. The chain is built from TRBV15 and TRBJ2-7, with unresolved D. V was shortened by 0 bases and J by 7 bases, with 13 bases between the two germline ends. Germline CDR1 LNHNV, CDR2 YYDKDF (reference sequence). The CDR3 has 14 amino acids. CDR3 protein: CATSRDRAGEEQYF. CDR3 coding DNA: TGTGCCACCAGCAGAGATAGGGCCGGTGAGGAGCAGTACTTC.

The chain combines TRBV28 with TRBJ1-1; TRBD1 agrees at 8 bases. Germline V gives CDR1 MDHEN, CDR2 SYDVKM. There are 14 residues in the CDR3. Losses at the gene ends were 7 bases for V and 6 bases for J; bases not matched to a gene: 10. The CDR3 here is CASTAGQGLPEAFF. CDR3 sequence (DNA): TGTGCCAGCACAGCAGGACAGGGACTCCCTGAAGCTTTCTTT.

This rearrangement joins TRBV5-1 to TRBJ2-7, with D tentatively TRBD2 (6 bases). The germline CDR1 and CDR2 sequences are SGHRS and YFSETQ. The V end was cut by 0 bases, the J end by 3 bases, with 13 bases between. This CDR3 spans 15 amino acids. CDR3 coding DNA: TGCGCCAGCAGCTTGGGTGGGGGAGGATACTACGAGCAGTACTTC. This sequence encodes CASSLGGGGYYEQYF. Complete variable domain (other parts from reference TRBV5-1 and TRBJ2-7): KAGVTQTPRYLIKTRGQQVTLSCSPISGHRSVSWYQQTPGQGLQFLFEYFSETQRNKGNFPGRFSGRQFSNSRSEMNVSTLELGDSALYLCASSLGGGGYYEQYFGPGTRLTVT.

This clonotype was counted between two and nine times. CDR3 nucleotide sequence: TGTGCCAGCAGCTTAGAGTTGGCGGCTTTCCAGTACTTC. This translates into CASSLELAAFQYF. The chain carries TRBV11-2 and TRBJ2-5; D uncertain. CDR1 is SGHAT and CDR2 is FQNNGV in the germline V gene. Trimming pared 0 bases from V and 10 bases from J, leaving 12 bases between. The CDR3 extends over 13 amino acids. Filled out from reference TRBV11-2 and TRBJ2-5, the complete variable domain reads EAGVAQSPRYKIIEKRQSVAFWCNPISGHATLYWYQQILGQGPKLLIQFQNNGVVDDSQLPKDRFSAERLKGVDSTLKIQPAKLEDSAVYLCASSLELAAFQYFGPGTRLLVL.

The chain recombines TRBV3-1 with TRBJ2-1, with 9 bases lining up with TRBD2. V lost 2 bases and J lost 8; bases outside the gene matches: 7. Germline lookup yields CDR1 LGHDT and CDR2 YNNKEL (reference sequence). The CDR3 extends over 15 amino acids. The CDR3 region has the DNA TGTGCCAGCAGCCAACGGACTAGCGTGGATGATGAGCAGTTCTTC. It encodes CASSQRTSVDDEQFF.

This clonotype was recorded at least ten times. The rearrangement links TRBV2 to TRBJ2-7, with D tentatively TRBD1 (5 bases). CDR3 length: 14 residues. With 5 bases removed from V and 0 bases from J, the gap between germline ends came to 11 bases. Germline lookup yields CDR1 SNHLY and CDR2 FYNNEI. The CDR3 DNA follows: TGTGCCAGCAGTCGACAGTGGAACTCCTACGAGCAGTACTTC. It yields the protein CASSRQWNSYEQYF.

In its sample, this clonotype was seen many times. The CDR3 DNA reads as TGTGCCAGCAGCTCATTAGACAGGGACTACAATGAGCAGTTCTTC. Its protein is CASSSLDRDYNEQFF. The chain recombines TRBV11-2 with TRBJ2-1, with 7 bases fitting TRBD1. Per the germline V gene, CDR1 is SGHAT and CDR2 is FQNNGV. CDR3 size: 15 residues. The ends lost 4 bases at V and 3 bases at J; junction bases unmatched: 6.

The table lists this clonotype with many counts. The gene calls are TRBV19 and TRBJ1-5; no reliable D call. Trimming stripped 2 bases from V and 2 bases from J, with 16 bases between. CDR1 and CDR2 from the germline V gene are LNHDA and SQIVND (reference sequence). This CDR3 spans 17 amino acids. The CDR3 DNA reads as TGTGCCAGTAGTATATTAGGAGGAGGGAACGGCAATCAGCCCCAGCATTTT. Translating gives CASSILGGGNGNQPQHF.

The V call is TRBV5-1, the J call TRBJ1-2; TRBD1 matches at 7 bases. Germline assignment: CDR1 SGHRS and CDR2 YFSETQ. Losses at the gene ends were 4 bases for V and 1 base for J; bases not matched to a gene: 7. The CDR3 is 15 residues long. CDR3 sequence: CASSPIRQGNYGYTF. DNA of the CDR3: TGCGCCAGCAGCCCGATTCGACAGGGTAACTATGGCTACACCTTC. The full variable domain, in which reference TRBV5-1 and TRBJ1-2 provide the parts outside the CDR3, is KAGVTQTPRYLIKTRGQQVTLSCSPISGHRSVSWYQQTPGQGLQFLFEYFSETQRNKGNFPGRFSGRQFSNSRSEMNVSTLELGDSALYLCASSPIRQGNYGYTFGSGTRLTVV.

This clonotype was detected ten times or more. The gene calls are TRBV28 and TRBJ2-1; 8 nucleotides match TRBD2. The CDR3 runs 16 residues. The V gene's germline CDR1 is MDHEN and CDR2 SYDVKM. With V trimmed by 6 bases and J by 7 bases, 14 bases remained unmatched. Here the CDR3 reads CASSPTVAGLGNEQFF. CDR3 DNA sequence: TGTGCCAGCAGCCCCACCGTAGCGGGGTTGGGGAATGAGCAGTTCTTC.

This clonotype was picked up many times. This rearrangement joins TRBV9 to TRBJ1-2, with 11 bases identical to TRBD1. Germline V CDR1 and CDR2: SGDLS, YYNGEE. This CDR3 region has 15 residues. V shed 4 bases, J shed 5 bases, and the junction held 7 bases outside the gene matches. CDR3 protein: CASSMDRGRFYGYTF. CDR3 DNA sequence: TGTGCCAGCAGCATGGACAGGGGGCGATTTTATGGCTACACCTTC.

The V gene is TRBV6-1, the J gene TRBJ2-7, with 7 bases that match TRBD1. Looked up from germline, CDR1 is MNHNS and CDR2 is SASEGT. CDR3 length equals 11 residues. CDR3 sequence reads: CASRDSWEQYF. The CDR3 DNA is TGTGCTTCGAGGGACAGCTGGGAGCAGTACTTC.

This clonotype was observed at least ten times. This chain links TRBV11-2 with TRBJ2-2; D possibly uses TRBD1 or TRBD2 (5 bases each). The CDR3 consists of 16 residues. Trimming pared 5 bases from V and 2 bases from J, leaving 15 bases between. Germline CDR1 is SGHAT and CDR2 is FQNNGV. DNA for the CDR3: TGTGCCAGCAGCCCACCGACCGGGGCCAACACCGGGGAGCTGTTTTTT. Amino acids: CASSPPTGANTGELFF.

This clonotype appeared many times. The chain has TRBV7-9 and TRBJ2-7; perhaps TRBD2 as D (6 bases). There are 15 residues in the CDR3. Trimming left V 6 bases short and J 2 bases short, with 17 bases between. CDR1 is SEHNR, CDR2 FQNEAQ, per germline (reference sequence). The chain's CDR3 is CASRGTGVGAYEQYF. CDR3 coding DNA: TGTGCCAGCAGGGGGACGGGGGTCGGGGCCTACGAGCAGTACTTC.